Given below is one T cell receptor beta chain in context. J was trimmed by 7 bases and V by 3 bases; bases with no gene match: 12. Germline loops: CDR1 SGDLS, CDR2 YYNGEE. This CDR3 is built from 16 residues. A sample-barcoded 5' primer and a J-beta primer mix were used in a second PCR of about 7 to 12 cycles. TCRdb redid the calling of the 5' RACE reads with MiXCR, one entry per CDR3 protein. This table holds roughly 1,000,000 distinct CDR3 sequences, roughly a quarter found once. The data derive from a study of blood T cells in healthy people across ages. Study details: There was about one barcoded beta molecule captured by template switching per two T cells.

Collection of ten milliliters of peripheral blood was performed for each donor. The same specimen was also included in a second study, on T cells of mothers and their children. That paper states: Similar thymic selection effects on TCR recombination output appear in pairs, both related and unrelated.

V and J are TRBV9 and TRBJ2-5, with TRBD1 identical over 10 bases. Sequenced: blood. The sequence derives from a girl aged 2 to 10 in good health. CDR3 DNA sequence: TGTGCCAGCAGCGCAGAGACAGGGGGCTCCTATAGGACCCAGTACTTC. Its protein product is CASSAETGGSYRTQYF.